Sequencing of this TCR beta chain was carried out in a study of T-cell memory formation after mild COVID-19. Overall study results and limits: Clones that contracted clustered mainly in CM and EM if CD4+ and in EMRA if CD8+. Within pre-infection memory, some responding clones were found, suggesting cross-reactive memory joined. CD4/CD8 balance characterized clones contracting day 15 to 85, and CD4+ skew characterized later expanders.

This CDR3 spans 15 amino acids. Trimming removed 4 bases from V and 3 bases from J, with 13 bases in between. Germline V gene sequence: CDR1 LGHDT, CDR2 YNNKEL (reference sequence). Libraries for TCRalpha and TCRbeta carried sample barcodes and unique molecular identifiers via 5'RACE. MiXCR, run by TCRdb on the 5' RACE reads, gives a single entry per CDR3 protein. Of about 350,000 distinct CDR3 sequences listed, roughly an eighth are singletons. On this clonotype itself: Its specificity is unknown.

The J gene is TRBJ2-1, the V gene TRBV3-1; D possibly matches TRBD1 or TRBD2 (5 bases each). The sequencing sample was made of PBMCs or a T cell subset sorted from them (not recorded which). This clonotype was obtained from a man aged 18 to 29 who had mild COVID-19 (a few samples of this study predate the infection). Cell type and time point are not known. The CDR3 coding sequence is TGTGCCAGCAGCCGTCGGGACCGAGGCTACAATGAGCAGTTCTTC. It encodes CASSRRDRGYNEQFF.